This T cell receptor beta chain came from a study of early T cells in non-severe SARS-CoV-2 infection. Across the whole study: It was bulk RNA from unsorted whole blood that was sequenced, and the chains were unpaired. Broader study findings: Matching results from VDJdb favored anti-spike CD8 responses, leaving private and CD4 specificities undetected.

V was pared by 2 bases and J by 4 bases, with 8 bases of the junction left unmatched. The CDR3 is 15 amino acids. The V gene's germline CDR1 is LGHNA and CDR2 YSLEER. A remark on this clonotype: Its antigen remains unidentified.

Unique molecular identifiers were added to individual cDNA molecules. TCRdb reprocessed the 5' RACE reads with MiXCR, giving one entry per CDR3 protein. Of about 64,000 distinct CDR3 sequences in the sample, roughly 13% were seen once. Material: whole blood, obtained at baseline. The TCR sequence derives from an adult who was a healthcare worker with PCR-confirmed SARS-CoV-2 infection or an uninfected control (not recorded which). This chain joins TRBV4-3 and TRBJ2-7; TRBD1 matches at 7 bases. In DNA form, the CDR3 reads TGCGCCAGCAGCCAAACCTACGCAGGGGGTTACGAGCAGTACTTC. Translated: CASSQTYAGGYEQYF.